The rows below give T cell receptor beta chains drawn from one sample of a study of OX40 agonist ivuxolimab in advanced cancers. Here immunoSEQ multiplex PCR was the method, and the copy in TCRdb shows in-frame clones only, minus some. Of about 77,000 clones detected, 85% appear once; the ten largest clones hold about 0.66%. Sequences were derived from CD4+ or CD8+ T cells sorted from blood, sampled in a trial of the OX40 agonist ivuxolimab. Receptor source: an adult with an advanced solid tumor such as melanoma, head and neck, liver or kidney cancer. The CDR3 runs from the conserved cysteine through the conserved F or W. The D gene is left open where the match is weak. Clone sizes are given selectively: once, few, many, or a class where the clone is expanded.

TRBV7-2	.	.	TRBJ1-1	TGTGCCAGCAGCACGGGACCCTACATGAACACTGAAGCTTTCTTT	CASSTGPYMNTEAFF
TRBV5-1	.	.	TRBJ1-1	TGCGCCAGCAGCTTGGCCGTAGGGAACACTGAAGCTTTCTTT	CASSLAVGNTEAFF
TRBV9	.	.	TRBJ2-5	TGTGCCAGCAGCGTCCGCCCGGGGGCTGAGACCCAGTACTTC	CASSVRPGAETQYF
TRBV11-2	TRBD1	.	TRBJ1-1	TGTGCCAGCAGCCCTAATACAGGGGTTGACACTGAAGCTTTCTTT	CASSPNTGVDTEAFF
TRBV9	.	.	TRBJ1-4	TGTGCCAGCAGCGCCGGGCCCACAACTAATGAAAAACTGTTTTTT	CASSAGPTTNEKLFF
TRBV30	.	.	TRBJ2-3	TGTGCCTGGAGTTTTAGCCTTTTCACAGATACGCAGTATTTT	CAWSFSLFTDTQYF
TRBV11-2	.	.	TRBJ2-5	TGTGCCAGCAGCCGAGGACAGATTCAAGAGACCCAGTACTTC	CASSRGQIQETQYF
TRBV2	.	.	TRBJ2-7	TGTGCCAGCAGTGACCCTTGGGGGCCGGGGGCACTTTTTGTTACCTACGAGCAGTACTTC	CASSDPWGPGALFVTYEQYF
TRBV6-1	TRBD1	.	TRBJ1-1	TGTGCCAGCAGATCGTTGACAGGGGGCTTGTCTGAAGCTTTCTTT	CASRSLTGGLSEAFF
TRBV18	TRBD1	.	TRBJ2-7	TGTGCCAGCTCAGCGAGTCAGGGGGCGGGATCCTACGAGCAGTACTTC	CASSASQGAGSYEQYF
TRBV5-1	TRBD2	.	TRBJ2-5	TGCGCCAGCAGCCCGTCTAGCGGGGGGGCCCAAGAGACCCAGTACTTC	CASSPSSGGAQETQYF
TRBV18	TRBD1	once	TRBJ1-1	TGTGCCAGCTCACCAATAGGACAGGGAATGAACACTGAAGCTTTCTTT	CASSPIGQGMNTEAFF
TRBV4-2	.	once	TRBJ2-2	TGTGCCAGCAGCCAAGTACATGGGGCCGACACCGGGGAGCTGTTTTTT	CASSQVHGADTGELFF
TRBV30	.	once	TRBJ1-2	TGTGCCTGGAGTGTGGGGGTGGACCTCGTCGGCTACACCTTC	CAWSVGVDLVGYTF
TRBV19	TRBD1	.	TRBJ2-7	TGTGCCAGTAGTAATAGAGACAGGGCGTTCGAGCAGTACTTC	CASSNRDRAFEQYF
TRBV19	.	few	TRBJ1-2	TGTGCCAGTAGTATGAGGCGGTCCGGGAACTATGGCTACACCTTC	CASSMRRSGNYGYTF
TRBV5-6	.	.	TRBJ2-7	TGTGCCAGCAGCTTGGGATACGAGCAGTACTTC	CASSLGYEQYF
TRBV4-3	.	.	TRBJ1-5	TGCGCCAGCAGCCAAGCTTTCAATCAGCCCCAGCATTTT	CASSQAFNQPQHF
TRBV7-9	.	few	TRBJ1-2	TGTGCCAGCAGCTTACCGGTGAGCTGGGGGAGAGGCTATGGCTACACCTTC	CASSLPVSWGRGYGYTF
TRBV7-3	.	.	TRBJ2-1	TGTGCCAGCAGCCGCGACAGTTACAATGAGCAGTTCTTC	CASSRDSYNEQFF
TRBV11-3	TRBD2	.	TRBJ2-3	TGTGCCAGCAGCTCAGGGCGGGGGGGAGCAGATACGCAGTATTTT	CASSSGRGGADTQYF
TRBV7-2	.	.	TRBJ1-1	TGTGCCAGCAGCCCCTTGCAGGGAGGATATACTGAAGCTTTCTTT	CASSPLQGGYTEAFF
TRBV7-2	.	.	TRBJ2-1	TGTGCCAGCAGCCTGAGACCCTCAGCGGCTGAGCAGTTCTTC	CASSLRPSAAEQFF
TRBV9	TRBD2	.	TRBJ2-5	TGTGCCAGCAGCGGTGAAGTAGCGGGGGGGCCTGAGACCCAGTACTTC	CASSGEVAGGPETQYF